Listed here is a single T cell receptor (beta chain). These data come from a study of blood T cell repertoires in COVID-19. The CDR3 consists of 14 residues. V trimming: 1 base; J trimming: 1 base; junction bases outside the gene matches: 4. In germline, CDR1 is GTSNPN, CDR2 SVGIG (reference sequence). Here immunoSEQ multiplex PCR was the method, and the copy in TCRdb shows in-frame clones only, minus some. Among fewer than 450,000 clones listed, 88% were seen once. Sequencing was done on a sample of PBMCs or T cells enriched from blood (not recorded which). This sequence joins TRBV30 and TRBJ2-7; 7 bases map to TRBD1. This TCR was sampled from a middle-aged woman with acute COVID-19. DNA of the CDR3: TGTGCCTGGAGTGCGAGGGGGCTTTCCTACGAGCAGTACTTC. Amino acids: CAWSARGLSYEQYF.